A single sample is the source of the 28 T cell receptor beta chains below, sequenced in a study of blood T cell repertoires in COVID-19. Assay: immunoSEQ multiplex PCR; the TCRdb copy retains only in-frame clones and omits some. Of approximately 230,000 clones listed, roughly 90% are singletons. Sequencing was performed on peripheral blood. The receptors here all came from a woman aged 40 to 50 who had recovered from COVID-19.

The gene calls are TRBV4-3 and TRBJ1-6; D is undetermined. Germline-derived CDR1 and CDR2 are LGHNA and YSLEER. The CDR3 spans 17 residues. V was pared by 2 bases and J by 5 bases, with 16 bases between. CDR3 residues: CASSQYSVSRDNSPLHF. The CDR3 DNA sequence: TGCGCCAGCAGCCAATACAGTGTCTCGAGAGATAATTCACCCCTCCACTTT.

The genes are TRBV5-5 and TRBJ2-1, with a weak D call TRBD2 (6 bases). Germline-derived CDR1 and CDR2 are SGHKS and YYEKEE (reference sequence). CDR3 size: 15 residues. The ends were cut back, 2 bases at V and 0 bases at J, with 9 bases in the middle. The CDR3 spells CASSLGGASYNEQFF. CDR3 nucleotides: TGTGCCAGCAGCTTAGGAGGGGCCTCCTACAATGAGCAGTTCTTC.

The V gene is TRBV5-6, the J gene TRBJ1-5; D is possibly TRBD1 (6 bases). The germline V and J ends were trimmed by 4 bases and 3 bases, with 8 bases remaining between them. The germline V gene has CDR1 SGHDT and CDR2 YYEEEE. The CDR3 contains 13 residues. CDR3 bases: TGTGCCAGCAGCCGGACAGACAATCAGCCCCAGCATTTT. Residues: CASSRTDNQPQHF.

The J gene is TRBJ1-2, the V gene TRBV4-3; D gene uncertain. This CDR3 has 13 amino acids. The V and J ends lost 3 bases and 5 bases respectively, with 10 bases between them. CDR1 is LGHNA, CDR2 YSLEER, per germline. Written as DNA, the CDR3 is TGCGCCAGCAGCCATGCTGATCGGTATGGCTACACCTTC. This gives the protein CASSHADRYGYTF.

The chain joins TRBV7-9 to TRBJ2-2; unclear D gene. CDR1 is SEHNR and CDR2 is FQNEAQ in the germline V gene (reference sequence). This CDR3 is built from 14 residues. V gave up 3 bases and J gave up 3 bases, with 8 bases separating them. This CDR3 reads CASSLETYTGELFF. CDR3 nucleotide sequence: TGTGCCAGCAGCTTGGAGACGTACACCGGGGAGCTGTTTTTT.

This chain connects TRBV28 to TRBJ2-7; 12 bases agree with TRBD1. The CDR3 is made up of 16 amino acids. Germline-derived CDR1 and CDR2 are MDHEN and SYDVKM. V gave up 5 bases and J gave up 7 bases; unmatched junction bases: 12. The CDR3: CASSVRPGQGAGEQYF. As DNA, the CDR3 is TGTGCCAGCAGTGTACGACCGGGACAGGGGGCCGGAGAGCAGTACTTC. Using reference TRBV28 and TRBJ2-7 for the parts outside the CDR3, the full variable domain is DVKVTQSSRYLVKRTGEKVFLECVQDMDHENMFWYRQDPGLGLRLIYFSYDVKMKEKGDIPEGYSVSREKKERFSLILESASTNQTSMYLCASSVRPGQGAGEQYFGPGTRLTVT.

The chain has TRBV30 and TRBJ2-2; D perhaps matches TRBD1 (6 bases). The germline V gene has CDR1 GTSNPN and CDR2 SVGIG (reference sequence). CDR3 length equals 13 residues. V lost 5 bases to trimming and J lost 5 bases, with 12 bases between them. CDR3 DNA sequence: TGTGCCTGGGCTACAGGGCGTACCGGGGAGCTGTTTTTT. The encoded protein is CAWATGRTGELFF.

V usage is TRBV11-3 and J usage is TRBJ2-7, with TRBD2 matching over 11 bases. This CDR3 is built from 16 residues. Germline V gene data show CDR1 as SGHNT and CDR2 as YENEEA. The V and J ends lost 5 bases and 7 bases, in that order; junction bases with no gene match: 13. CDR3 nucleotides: TGTGCCAGCAGCCATAACCACCCTAGCGGGAGGCGGGAGCAGTACTTC. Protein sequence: CASSHNHPSGRREQYF.

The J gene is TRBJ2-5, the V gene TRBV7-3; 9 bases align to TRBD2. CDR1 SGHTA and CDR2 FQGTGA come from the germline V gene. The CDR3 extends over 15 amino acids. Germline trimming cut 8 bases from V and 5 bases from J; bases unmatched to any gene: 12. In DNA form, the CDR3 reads TGTGCCAGCTCCTCAACCGGGACTAGCAGTGAGACCCAGTACTTC. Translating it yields CASSSTGTSSETQYF.

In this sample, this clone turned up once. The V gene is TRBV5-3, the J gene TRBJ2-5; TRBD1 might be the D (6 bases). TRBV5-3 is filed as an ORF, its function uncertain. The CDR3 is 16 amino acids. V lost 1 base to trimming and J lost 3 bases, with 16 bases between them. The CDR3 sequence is CARSLSRGQVKETQYF. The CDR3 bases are TGTGCCAGAAGCTTGAGCAGGGGCCAAGTGAAAGAGACCCAGTACTTC.

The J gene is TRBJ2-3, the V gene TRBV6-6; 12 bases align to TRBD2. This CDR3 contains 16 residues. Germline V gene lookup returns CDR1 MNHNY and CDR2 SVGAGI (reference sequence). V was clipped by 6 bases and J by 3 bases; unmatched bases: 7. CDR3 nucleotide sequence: TGTGCCAGCAGAGGATGGACTAGCGGGACAACAGATACGCAGTATTTT. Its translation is CASRGWTSGTTDTQYF.

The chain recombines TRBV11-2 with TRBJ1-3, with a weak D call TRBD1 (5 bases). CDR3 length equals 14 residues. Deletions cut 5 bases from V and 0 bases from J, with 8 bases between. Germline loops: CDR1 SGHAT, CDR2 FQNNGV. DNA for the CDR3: TGTGCCAGCAGCCAGGGTGTCTCTGGAAACACCATATATTTT. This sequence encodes CASSQGVSGNTIYF.

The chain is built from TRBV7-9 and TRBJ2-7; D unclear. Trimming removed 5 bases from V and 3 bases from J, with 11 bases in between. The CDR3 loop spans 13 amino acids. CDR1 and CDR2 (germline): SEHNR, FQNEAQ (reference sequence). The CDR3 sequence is CASSRDSLYEQYF. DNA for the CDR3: TGTGCCAGCAGCCGAGACTCGCTCTACGAGCAGTACTTC.

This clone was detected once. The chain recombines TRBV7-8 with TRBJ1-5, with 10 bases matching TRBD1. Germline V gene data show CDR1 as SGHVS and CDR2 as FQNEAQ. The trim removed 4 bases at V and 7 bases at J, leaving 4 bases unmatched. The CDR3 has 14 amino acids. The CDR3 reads CASSSDRGRQPQHF. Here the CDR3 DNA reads TGTGCCAGCAGCTCTGACAGGGGGCGGCAGCCCCAGCATTTT.

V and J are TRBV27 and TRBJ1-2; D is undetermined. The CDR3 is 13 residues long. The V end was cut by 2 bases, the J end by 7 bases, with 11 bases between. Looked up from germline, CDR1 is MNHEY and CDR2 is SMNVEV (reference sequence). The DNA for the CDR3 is TGTGCCAGCAGTTTAGCCCCCGCGGTTGGCTACACCTTC. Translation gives CASSLAPAVGYTF.

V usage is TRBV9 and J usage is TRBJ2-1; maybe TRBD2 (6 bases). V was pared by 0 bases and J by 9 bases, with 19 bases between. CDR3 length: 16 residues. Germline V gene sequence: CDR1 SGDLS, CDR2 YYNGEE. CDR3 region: CASSVGPGGSFGEQFF. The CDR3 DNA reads TGTGCCAGCAGCGTAGGCCCCGGGGGTAGCTTCGGTGAGCAGTTCTTC.

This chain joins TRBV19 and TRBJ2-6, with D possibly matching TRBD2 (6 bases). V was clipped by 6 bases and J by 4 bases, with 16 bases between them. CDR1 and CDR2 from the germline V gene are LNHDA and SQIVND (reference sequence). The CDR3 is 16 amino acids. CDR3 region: CASRLAGTSGANVLTF. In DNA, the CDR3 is TGTGCCAGTAGACTAGCCGGGACGAGCGGGGCCAACGTCCTGACTTTC. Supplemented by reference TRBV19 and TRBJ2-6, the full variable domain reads DGGITQSPKYLFRKEGQNVTLSCEQNLNHDAMYWYRQDPGQGLRLIYYSQIVNDFQKGDIAEGYSVSREKKESFPLTVTSAQKNPTAFYLCASRLAGTSGANVLTFGAGSRLTVL.

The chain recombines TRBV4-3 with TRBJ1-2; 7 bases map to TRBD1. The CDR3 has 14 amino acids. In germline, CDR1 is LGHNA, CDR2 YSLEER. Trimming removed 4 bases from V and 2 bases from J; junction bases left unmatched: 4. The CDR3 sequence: CASSRRGGNYGYTF. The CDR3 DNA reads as TGCGCCAGCAGCCGACGAGGGGGCAACTATGGCTACACCTTC.

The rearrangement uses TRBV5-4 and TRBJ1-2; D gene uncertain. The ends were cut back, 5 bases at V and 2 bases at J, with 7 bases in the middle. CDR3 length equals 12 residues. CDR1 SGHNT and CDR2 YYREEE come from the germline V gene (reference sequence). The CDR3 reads CASSMSNYGYTF. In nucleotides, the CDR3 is TGTGCCAGCAGTATGTCGAACTATGGCTACACCTTC.

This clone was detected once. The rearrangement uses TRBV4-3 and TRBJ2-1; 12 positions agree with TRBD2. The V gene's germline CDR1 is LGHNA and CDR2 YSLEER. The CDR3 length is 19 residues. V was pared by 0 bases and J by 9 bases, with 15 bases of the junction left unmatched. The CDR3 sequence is CASSQESPTSGRWVGEQFF. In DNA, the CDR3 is TGCGCCAGCAGCCAAGAATCCCCGACTAGCGGGAGATGGGTCGGTGAGCAGTTCTTC.

CDR3 protein: CASSPGNNQETQYF. CDR3 coding DNA: TGTGCCAGCAGCCCCGGGAATAATCAAGAGACCCAGTACTTC. The J gene is TRBJ2-5, the V gene TRBV7-9; possibly TRBD2 for D (5 bases). The V gene lost 5 bases and the J gene lost 2 bases, with 12 bases spanning the gap. The CDR3 runs to 14 residues. Germline V CDR1 and CDR2: SEHNR, FQNEAQ (reference sequence).

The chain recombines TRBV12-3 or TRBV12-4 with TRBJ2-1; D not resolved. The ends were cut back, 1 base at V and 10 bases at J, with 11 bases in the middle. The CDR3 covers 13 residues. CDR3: CASSLGPGDEQFF. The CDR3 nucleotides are TGTGCCAGCAGTTTAGGCCCAGGCGACGAGCAGTTCTTC.

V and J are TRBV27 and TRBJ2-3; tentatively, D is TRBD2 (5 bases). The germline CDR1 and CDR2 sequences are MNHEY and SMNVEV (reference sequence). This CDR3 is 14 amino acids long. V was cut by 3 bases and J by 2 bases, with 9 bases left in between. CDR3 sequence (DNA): TGTGCCAGCAGTTTCGGGATTTCCACAGATACGCAGTATTTT. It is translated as CASSFGISTDTQYF.

This CDR3 is CASSHEGQGTYGYTF. The CDR3 nucleotides read TGTGCCAGCAGCCATGAGGGACAGGGGACATATGGCTACACCTTC. V is TRBV14 and J is TRBJ1-2; TRBD1 matches 10 bases. The CDR3 runs to 15 residues. Per the germline V gene, CDR1 is SGHDN and CDR2 is FVKESK. The ends lost 3 bases at V and 5 bases at J; junction bases unmatched: 6. Full variable domain (missing parts from reference TRBV14 and TRBJ1-2): EAGVTQFPSHSVIEKGQTVTLRCDPISGHDNLYWYRRVMGKEIKFLLHFVKESKQDESGMPNNRFLAERTGGTYSTLKVQPAELEDSGVYFCASSHEGQGTYGYTFGSGTRLTVV.

The CDR3 sequence: CASKRSPSRSSGANVLTF. The DNA of the CDR3 is TGTGCCAGTAAAAGATCGCCTTCTAGGAGCTCTGGGGCCAACGTCCTGACTTTC. J is TRBJ2-6 and V is TRBV19; D is ambiguous. This CDR3 contains 18 residues. The ends were cut back, 7 bases at V and 0 bases at J, with 19 bases in the middle. The germline gives CDR1 LNHDA, CDR2 SQIVND (reference sequence).

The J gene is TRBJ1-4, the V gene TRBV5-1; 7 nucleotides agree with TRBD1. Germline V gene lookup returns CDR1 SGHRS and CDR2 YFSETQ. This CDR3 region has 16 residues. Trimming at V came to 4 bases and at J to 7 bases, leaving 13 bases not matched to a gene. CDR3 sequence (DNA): TGCGCCAGCAGCCCTGGAGGGGGCTTGGGGATTGAAAAACTGTTTTTT. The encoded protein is CASSPGGGLGIEKLFF.

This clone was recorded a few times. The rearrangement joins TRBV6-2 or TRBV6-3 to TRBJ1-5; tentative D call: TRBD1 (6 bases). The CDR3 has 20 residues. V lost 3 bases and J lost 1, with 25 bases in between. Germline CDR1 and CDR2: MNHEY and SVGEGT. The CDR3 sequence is CASSYPLGNRGGGSNQPQHF. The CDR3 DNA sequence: TGTGCCAGCAGTTATCCGTTAGGAAATCGGGGAGGGGGAAGCAATCAGCCCCAGCATTTT.

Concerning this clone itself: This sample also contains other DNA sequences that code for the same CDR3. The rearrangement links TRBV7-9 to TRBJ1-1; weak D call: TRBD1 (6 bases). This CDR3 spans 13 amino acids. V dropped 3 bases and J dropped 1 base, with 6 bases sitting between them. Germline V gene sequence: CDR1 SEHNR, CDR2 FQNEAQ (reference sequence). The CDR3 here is CASSLGQNTEAFF. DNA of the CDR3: TGTGCCAGCAGCTTGGGACAGAACACTGAAGCTTTCTTT.